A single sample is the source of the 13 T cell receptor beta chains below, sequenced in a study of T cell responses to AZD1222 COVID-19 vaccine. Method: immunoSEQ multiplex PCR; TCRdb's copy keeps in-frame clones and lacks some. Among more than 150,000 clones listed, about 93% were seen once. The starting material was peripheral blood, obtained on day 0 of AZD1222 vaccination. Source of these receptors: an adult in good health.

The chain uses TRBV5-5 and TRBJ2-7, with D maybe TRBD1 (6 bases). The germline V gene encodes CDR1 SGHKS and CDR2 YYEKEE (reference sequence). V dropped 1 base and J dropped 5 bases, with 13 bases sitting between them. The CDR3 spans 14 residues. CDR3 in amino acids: CASSLLQGNDEQYF. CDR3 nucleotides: TGTGCCAGCAGCTTGCTACAGGGTAACGACGAGCAGTACTTC. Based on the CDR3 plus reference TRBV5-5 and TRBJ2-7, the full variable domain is DAGVTQSPTHLIKTRGQQVTLRCSPISGHKSVSWYQQVLGQGPQFIFQYYEKEERGRGNFPDRFSARQFPNYSSELNVNALLLGDSALYLCASSLLQGNDEQYFGPGTRLTVT.

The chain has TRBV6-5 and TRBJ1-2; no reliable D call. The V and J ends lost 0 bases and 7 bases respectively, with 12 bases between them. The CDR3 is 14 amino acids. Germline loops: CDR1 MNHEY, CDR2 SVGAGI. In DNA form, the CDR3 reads TGTGCCAGCAGTTACTCGAGTGACTCGCGTGGCTACACCTTC. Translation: CASSYSSDSRGYTF.

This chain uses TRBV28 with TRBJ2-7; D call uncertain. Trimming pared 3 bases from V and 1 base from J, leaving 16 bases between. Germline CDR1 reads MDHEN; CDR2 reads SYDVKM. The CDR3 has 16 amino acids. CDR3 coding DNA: TGTGCCAGCAGTTTTGGTGGAGTCAGCCCGTCCTACGAGCAGTACTTC. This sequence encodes CASSFGGVSPSYEQYF.

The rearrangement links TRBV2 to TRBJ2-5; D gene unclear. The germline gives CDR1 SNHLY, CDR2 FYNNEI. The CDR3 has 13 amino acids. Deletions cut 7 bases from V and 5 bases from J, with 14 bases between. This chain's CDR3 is CASMASVWETQYF. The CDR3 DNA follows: TGTGCCAGCATGGCGTCGGTATGGGAGACCCAGTACTTC.

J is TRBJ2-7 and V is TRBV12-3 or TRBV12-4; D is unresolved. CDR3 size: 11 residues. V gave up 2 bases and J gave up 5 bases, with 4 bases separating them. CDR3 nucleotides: TGTGCCAGCAGTTTAACGGACGAGCAGTACTTC. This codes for CASSLTDEQYF.

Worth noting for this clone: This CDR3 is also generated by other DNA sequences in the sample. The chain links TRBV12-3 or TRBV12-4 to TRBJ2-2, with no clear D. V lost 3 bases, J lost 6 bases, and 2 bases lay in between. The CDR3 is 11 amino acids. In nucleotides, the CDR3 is TGTGCCAGCAGTTTTTCCGGGGAGCTGTTTTTT. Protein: CASSFSGELFF.

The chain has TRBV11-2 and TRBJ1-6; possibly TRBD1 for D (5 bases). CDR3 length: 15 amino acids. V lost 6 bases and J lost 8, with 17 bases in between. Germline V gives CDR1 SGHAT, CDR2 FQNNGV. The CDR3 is CASSLAGASYSPLHF. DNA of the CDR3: TGTGCCAGCAGTCTCGCCGGGGCATCCTATTCACCCCTCCACTTT.

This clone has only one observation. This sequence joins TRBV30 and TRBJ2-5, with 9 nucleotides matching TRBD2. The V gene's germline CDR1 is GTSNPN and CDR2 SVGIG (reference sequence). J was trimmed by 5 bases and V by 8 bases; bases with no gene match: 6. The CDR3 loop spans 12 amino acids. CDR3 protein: CAGLAGVETQYF. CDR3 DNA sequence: TGTGCCGGATTAGCGGGAGTTGAGACCCAGTACTTC.

The DNA of the CDR3 is TGTGCCAGCAGCCCTATATTCGGACAGGGGTACGGGGAGCTGTTTTTT. It yields the protein CASSPIFGQGYGELFF. The V gene is TRBV7-8, the J gene TRBJ2-2, with TRBD1 matching 9 bases. The junction had 11 bases not matched to a gene; V was cut back by 5 bases and J by 7 bases. Looked up from germline, CDR1 is SGHVS and CDR2 is FQNEAQ. CDR3 length: 16 residues.

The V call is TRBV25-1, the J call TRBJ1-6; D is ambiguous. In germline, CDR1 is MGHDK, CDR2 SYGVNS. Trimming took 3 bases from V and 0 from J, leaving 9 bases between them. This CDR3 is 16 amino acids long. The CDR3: CASSEEGFSYNSPLHF. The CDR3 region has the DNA TGTGCCAGCAGTGAGGAGGGATTCTCCTATAATTCACCCCTCCACTTT.

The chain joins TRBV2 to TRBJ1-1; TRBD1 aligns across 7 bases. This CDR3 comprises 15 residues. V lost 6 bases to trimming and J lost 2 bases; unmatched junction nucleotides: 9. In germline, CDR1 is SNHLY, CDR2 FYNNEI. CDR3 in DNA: TGTGCCAGCAGGATCTTAGACAGGGACAACACTGAAGCTTTCTTT. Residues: CASRILDRDNTEAFF.

CDR3 protein: CASSWNRANQPQHF. CDR3 in DNA: TGTGCCAGCAGTTGGAACAGGGCCAATCAGCCCCAGCATTTT. The chain links TRBV27 to TRBJ1-5; weak D call: TRBD1 (6 bases). CDR3 length: 14 amino acids. V shed 4 bases and J shed 3 bases, with 10 bases lying between them. Germline loops: CDR1 MNHEY, CDR2 SMNVEV (reference sequence).

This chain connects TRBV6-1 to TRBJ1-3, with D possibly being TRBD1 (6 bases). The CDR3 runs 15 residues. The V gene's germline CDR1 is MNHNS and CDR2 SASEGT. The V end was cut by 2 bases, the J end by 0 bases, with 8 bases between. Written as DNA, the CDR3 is TGTGCCAGCAGTGAAACGGACAGCTCTGGAAACACCATATATTTT. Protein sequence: CASSETDSSGNTIYF.